These 20 T cell receptor beta chains were sequenced from one sample in a study of blood T cells in healthy people across ages. Using a J-beta primer mix together with a sample-barcoded 5' primer, a second PCR was run for roughly 7 to 12 cycles. MiXCR was run by TCRdb on the 5' RACE reads, yielding one entry per CDR3 protein. This sample carries hundreds of thousands of distinct CDR3 sequences, about 30% of them seen once, and the ten largest clones take approximately 14%. The sequencing input was blood. These receptors all come from a woman aged 80 or over in good health.

As regards this clonotype: A much larger clonotype is one base distant, so this may be a read error. This rearrangement joins TRBV4-1 to TRBJ2-7; 9 bases line up with TRBD1. Looked up from germline, CDR1 is MGHRA and CDR2 is YSYEKL. The CDR3 sequence is 17 residues long. This CDR3 reads CAGSQDQDRGGTYEQYF. As DNA, the CDR3 is TGCGCCGGCAGCCAAGATCAGGACAGGGGAGGAACCTACGAGCAGTACTTC.

Concerning this clonotype itself: A much larger clone is a single base away; this may be a read error. The conserved phenylalanine or tryptophan is not found at the CDR3 terminus, so this likely reflects a read error. This rearrangement joins TRBV4-3 to TRBJ2-3; maybe TRBD2 (5 bases). The length of the CDR3 is 14 residues. V lost 4 bases and J lost 2, with 10 bases in between. Germline V gene data show CDR1 as LGHNA and CDR2 as YSLEER. The CDR3 reads CASSPRTYTDTQYV. CDR3 bases: TGCGCCAGCAGCCCGCGGACTTACACAGATACGCAGTATGTT.

This sequence joins TRBV7-9 and TRBJ2-5; D might be TRBD2 (5 bases). V gave up 5 bases and J gave up 1 base, with 14 bases separating them. This CDR3 has 15 amino acids. Germline loops: CDR1 SEHNR, CDR2 FQNEAQ (reference sequence). CDR3 DNA: TGTGCCAGCAGCCAACCACTAGGCCTCCAAGAGACCCAGTACTTC. It codes for CASSQPLGLQETQYF.

In its sample, this clonotype was seen many times. J is TRBJ2-7 and V is TRBV7-8; 9 bases align to TRBD1. Trimming cost V 3 bases and J 3 bases; bases outside gene matches: 6. The CDR3 is 15 residues long. Germline V gene sequence: CDR1 SGHVS, CDR2 FQNEAQ. The CDR3 coding sequence is TGTGCCAGCAGCTTTATTCGGGACAGGGTCTACGAGCAGTACTTC. Its protein product is CASSFIRDRVYEQYF.

This clonotype was counted ten times or more. The gene calls are TRBV5-5 and TRBJ2-1; TRBD2 aligns across 11 bases. The J segment lost 3 bases and the V segment lost 4 bases, leaving 3 bases of the junction unmatched. Germline CDR1 and CDR2: SGHKS and YYEKEE (reference sequence). This CDR3 is 15 amino acids long. In DNA form, the CDR3 reads TGTGCCAGCAGCAATAGCGGGGGGGGCTACAATGAGCAGTTCTTC. Residues: CASSNSGGGYNEQFF.

Notes on this clonotype: One end of the junction fails to match germline, which may point to a read error. CDR3 nucleotides: TGTACCAGCAGAGATGGGATCGAGCAGTTCTTC. Translated, it gives CTSRDGIEQFF. The rearrangement joins TRBV27 to TRBJ2-1; no reliable D call. Germline V gene sequence: CDR1 MNHEY, CDR2 SMNVEV (reference sequence). This CDR3 is built from 11 residues.

The chain is built from TRBV15 and TRBJ2-4; tentative D call: TRBD1 (6 bases). Germline values: CDR1 LNHNV, CDR2 YYDKDF (reference sequence). There are 17 residues in the CDR3. Trimming stripped 4 bases from V and 0 bases from J, with 16 bases between. The CDR3 is CATSIGRQDLAKNIQYF. The CDR3 region has the DNA TGTGCCACCAGCATAGGGCGACAGGACCTAGCCAAAAACATTCAGTACTTC. Supplemented by reference TRBV15 and TRBJ2-4, the full variable domain reads DAMVIQNPRYQVTQFGKPVTLSCSQTLNHNVMYWYQQKSSQAPKLLFHYYDKDFNNEADTPDNFQSRRPNTSFCFLDIRSPGLGDTAMYLCATSIGRQDLAKNIQYFGAGTRLSVL.

A remark on this clonotype: A much larger clone sits a single nucleotide away, making a read error possible. V gene TRBV5-6 combines with J gene TRBJ2-5; 7 positions match TRBD1. J gave up 11 bases and V 2 bases, and 12 bases lay outside the gene matches. This CDR3 is built from 14 residues. Germline V gene sequence: CDR1 SGHDT, CDR2 YYEEEE. For the CDR3, the DNA is TGTGCCAGCAGCTTAAGGACAGGTCGGAATGAGCAGTACTTC. Its translation: CASSLRTGRNEQYF.

On this clonotype itself: The junction departs from the called germline gene at one end, perhaps through a read error. The chain uses TRBV6-1 and TRBJ1-2; maybe TRBD1 (5 bases). The CDR3 is 15 residues long. Germline CDR1 reads MNHNS; CDR2 reads SASEGT. CDR3: CASSDSIHPGDGHTF. CDR3 DNA: TGCGCCAGCAGTGACAGTATCCACCCTGGGGACGGCCACACCTTC.

J is TRBJ1-5 and V is TRBV7-9; D possibly corresponds to TRBD1 (6 bases). CDR1 SEHNR and CDR2 FQNEAQ come from the germline V gene (reference sequence). The CDR3 has 16 residues. Trimming pared 3 bases from V and 2 bases from J, leaving 14 bases between. CDR3 in amino acids: CASSFAPGAGNQPQHF. Here the CDR3 DNA reads TGTGCCAGCAGCTTTGCTCCAGGGGCAGGCAATCAGCCCCAGCATTTT.

The chain combines TRBV30 with TRBJ1-1; a weak D match, TRBD1 (6 bases). Germline CDR1 GTSNPN, CDR2 SVGIG (reference sequence). The CDR3 totals 15 residues. Trimming removed 0 bases from V and 0 bases from J, with 11 bases in between. The CDR3 here is CAWSVNRALNTEAFF. The CDR3 DNA is TGTGCCTGGAGTGTCAACAGGGCGCTGAACACTGAAGCTTTCTTT.

This clonotype was observed many times. CDR3 bases: TGCGCCAGCAACAACCCCAGCACAGATACGCAGTATTTT. Its translation: CASNNPSTDTQYF. The rearrangement uses TRBV5-1 and TRBJ2-3; no clear D. CDR1 is SGHRS and CDR2 is YFSETQ in the germline V gene. V was clipped by 6 bases and J by 0 bases, with 8 bases between them. The length of the CDR3 is 13 residues. Based on the CDR3 plus reference TRBV5-1 and TRBJ2-3, the full variable domain is KAGVTQTPRYLIKTRGQQVTLSCSPISGHRSVSWYQQTPGQGLQFLFEYFSETQRNKGNFPGRFSGRQFSNSRSEMNVSTLELGDSALYLCASNNPSTDTQYFGPGTRLTVL.

In its sample, this clonotype was seen many times. This sequence joins TRBV20-1 and TRBJ2-7; no clear D. Germline values: CDR1 DFQATT, CDR2 SNEGSKA (reference sequence). V shed 5 bases and J shed 0 bases, with 14 bases lying between them. This CDR3 has 14 residues. CDR3 sequence: CSADASESSYEQYF. DNA for the CDR3: TGCAGTGCTGACGCGTCTGAAAGCTCCTACGAGCAGTACTTC.

The rearrangement links TRBV10-3 to TRBJ2-3; TRBD2 matches at 7 bases. CDR3 length equals 14 residues. V dropped 6 bases and J dropped 4; count of bases not matched to a gene: 7. Germline CDR1 is ENHRY and CDR2 is SYGVKD. CDR3 amino acids: CAISSSGAPDTQYF. Here the CDR3 DNA reads TGTGCCATCAGCTCCAGCGGGGCTCCAGATACGCAGTATTTT.

There are a few counts of this clonotype. The J gene is TRBJ1-2, the V gene TRBV18; D remains ambiguous. This CDR3 has 14 residues. Germline V gene data show CDR1 as KGHSH and CDR2 as LQKENI. V lost 1 base and J lost 2, with 8 bases in between. The CDR3 region has the DNA TGTGCCAGCTCACCACAAAACGGCAACTATGGCTACACCTTC. Protein product: CASSPQNGNYGYTF.

The V gene is TRBV14, the J gene TRBJ2-6; no reliable D call. Germline CDR1 and CDR2: SGHDN and FVKESK. The CDR3 is 16 amino acids. V lost 3 bases and J 1 base, leaving 10 bases between the germline ends. CDR3 DNA sequence: TGTGCCAGCAGCCATACCTTGGGGTCTGGGGCCAACGTCCTGACTTTC. This encodes CASSHTLGSGANVLTF.

This chain links TRBV12-3 or TRBV12-4 with TRBJ1-4, with 8 bases aligning to TRBD1. Trimming removed 3 bases from V and 2 bases from J; junction bases left unmatched: 2. The CDR3 extends over 15 amino acids. The CDR3 reads CASSLWTGTNEKLFF. CDR3 sequence (DNA): TGTGCCAGCAGTTTGTGGACAGGGACTAATGAAAAACTGTTTTTT.

CDR3 bases: TGCGCCAGCAGCCGGCTTGGCACTAATGAAAAACTGTTTTTT. Translated, it gives CASSRLGTNEKLFF. This chain joins TRBV4-1 and TRBJ1-4; D unclear. Per germline, CDR1 MGHRA and CDR2 YSYEKL. The CDR3 is made up of 14 amino acids. Trimming shortened V by 4 bases and J by 2 bases, and 8 bases separated the two germline ends.

This clonotype has just a few counts. The J gene is TRBJ1-1, the V gene TRBV2, with 9 bases fitting TRBD1. Per the germline V gene, CDR1 is SNHLY and CDR2 is FYNNEI. The CDR3 loop spans 13 amino acids. The junction had 8 bases not matched to a gene; V was cut back by 5 bases and J by 10 bases. In nucleotides, the CDR3 is TGTGCCAGCAGTTCCGGGACAGGGATCGCAGCTTTCTTT. Protein sequence: CASSSGTGIAAFF.

The chain uses TRBV7-2 and TRBJ2-5, with 7 positions matching TRBD1. Per the germline V gene, CDR1 is SGHTA and CDR2 is FQGNSA. The CDR3 is 14 residues long. Trimming cost V 0 bases and J 5 bases; bases outside gene matches: 3. DNA for the CDR3: TGTGCCAGCAGCTTAGCCCAGGGGGTTGAGACCCAGTACTTC. Protein: CASSLAQGVETQYF.